Here is one T cell receptor beta chain with its context. Its matching antigen is unknown. These data belong to a study of T cells in Graves' hyperthyroidism and ophthalmopathy. Study-wide results and caveats: The model identified upcoming ophthalmopathy a median about 6.5 months ahead of onset.

The CDR3 runs to 15 residues. Per the germline V gene, CDR1 is MDHEN and CDR2 is SYDVKM. The ends were cut back, 10 bases at V and 5 bases at J, with 24 bases in the middle. Amplification of TCR beta CDR3 regions used RNA as the template. During a first-round RT-PCR of the TCR CDR3, the HTBI primer set was used. TCRdb passed the multiplex PCR reads through MiXCR, listing each CDR3 protein once. This sample has under 250,000 distinct CDR3 sequences, with about 15% found just once. The hyperthyroidism patients had all been newly diagnosed, and their disease duration was under 2 months. Their ages ranged from 18 to 65 years.

Sequences were obtained from blood. V gene TRBV28 combines with J gene TRBJ2-7; either TRBD1 or TRBD2 may fit D (5 bases each). This receptor was obtained from a middle-aged man with Graves' hyperthyroidism. CDR3 sequence reads: CATQRGEGLSDEQYF. As DNA, the CDR3 is TGTGCCACCCAGCGAGGGGAAGGCTTATCGGACGAGCAGTACTTC.